This record concerns one T cell receptor (beta chain) sequence. The antigen is undetermined. The entry originates in a study of T-cell memory formation after mild COVID-19. Overall study results and limits: What remained unconfirmed was the SARS-CoV-2 specificity of second-wave clones peaking on day 37. A second wave expanding day 15 to 37 was CD4+-biased; contracting clones were balanced.

One entry per CDR3 protein, called by TCRdb with MiXCR from the 5' RACE reads. Of about 430,000 distinct CDR3 sequences in the sample, around 24% were seen once. Between the trimmed V and J ends, which lost 5 bases and 2 bases, there was a span of 14 bases. Germline CDR1 is MNHEY and CDR2 is SMNVEV (reference sequence). The CDR3 is 15 amino acids. The TCR sequence derives from an adult woman who had mild COVID-19 (a few samples of this study predate the infection). Cell type and time point are not known. The sequenced material came from PBMCs or a T cell subset sorted from them (not recorded which). This rearrangement joins TRBV27 to TRBJ2-3, with a tentative D call TRBD1 (5 bases). CDR3 bases: TGTGCCAGCAGTGCCCCAGGGCAGCTCACAGATACGCAGTATTTT. It is translated as CASSAPGQLTDTQYF.